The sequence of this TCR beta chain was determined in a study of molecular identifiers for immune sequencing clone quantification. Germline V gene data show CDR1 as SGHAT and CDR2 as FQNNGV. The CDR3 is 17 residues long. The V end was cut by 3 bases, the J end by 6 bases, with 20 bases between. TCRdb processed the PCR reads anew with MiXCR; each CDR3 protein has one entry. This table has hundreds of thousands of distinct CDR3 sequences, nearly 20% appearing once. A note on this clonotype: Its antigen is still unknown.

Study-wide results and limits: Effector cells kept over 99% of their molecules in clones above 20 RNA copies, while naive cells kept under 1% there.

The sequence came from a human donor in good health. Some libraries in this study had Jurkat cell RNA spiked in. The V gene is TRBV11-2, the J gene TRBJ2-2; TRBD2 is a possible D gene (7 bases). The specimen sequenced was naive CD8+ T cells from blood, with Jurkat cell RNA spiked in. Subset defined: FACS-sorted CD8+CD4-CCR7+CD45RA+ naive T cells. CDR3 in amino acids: CASSFLSGGGAAGELFF. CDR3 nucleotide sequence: TGTGCCAGCAGCTTTTTGTCCGGTGGGGGGGCCGCCGGGGAGCTGTTTTTT.